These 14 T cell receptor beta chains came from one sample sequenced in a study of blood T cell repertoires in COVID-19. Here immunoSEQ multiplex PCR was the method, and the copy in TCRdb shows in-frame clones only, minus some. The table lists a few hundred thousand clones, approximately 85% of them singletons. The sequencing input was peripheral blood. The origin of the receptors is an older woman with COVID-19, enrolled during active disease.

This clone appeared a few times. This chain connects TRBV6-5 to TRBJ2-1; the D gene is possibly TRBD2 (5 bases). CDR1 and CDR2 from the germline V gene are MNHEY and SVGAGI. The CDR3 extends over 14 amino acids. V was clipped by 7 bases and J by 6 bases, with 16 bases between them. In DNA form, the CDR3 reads TGTGCCAGCACCCCCGGGGTTGGCGGCAATGAGCAGTTCTTC. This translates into CASTPGVGGNEQFF.

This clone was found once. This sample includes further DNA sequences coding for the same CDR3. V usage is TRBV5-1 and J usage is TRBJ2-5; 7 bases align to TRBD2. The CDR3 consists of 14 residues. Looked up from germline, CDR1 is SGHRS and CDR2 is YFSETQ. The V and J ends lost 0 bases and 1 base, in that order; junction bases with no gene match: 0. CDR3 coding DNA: TGCGCCAGCAGCTTGGGCGGGGGCCAAGAGACCCAGTACTTC. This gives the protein CASSLGGGQETQYF.

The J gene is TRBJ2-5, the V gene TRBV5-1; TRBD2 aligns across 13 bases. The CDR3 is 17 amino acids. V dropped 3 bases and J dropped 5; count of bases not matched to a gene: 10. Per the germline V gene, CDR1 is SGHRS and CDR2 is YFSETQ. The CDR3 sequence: CASSSLGLAGSGETQYF. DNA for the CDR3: TGCGCCAGCAGCTCCCTGGGACTAGCGGGATCGGGTGAGACCCAGTACTTC.

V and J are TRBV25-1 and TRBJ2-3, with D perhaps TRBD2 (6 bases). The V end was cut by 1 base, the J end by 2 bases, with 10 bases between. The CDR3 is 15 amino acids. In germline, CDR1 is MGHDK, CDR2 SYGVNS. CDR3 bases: TGTGCCAGCAGTGAATTCGGGACTTACACAGATACGCAGTATTTT. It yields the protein CASSEFGTYTDTQYF.

CDR3 protein: CASSLAVAGPTDTQYF. The CDR3 region has the DNA TGTGCCAGCAGCTTGGCTGTAGCGGGGCCCACAGATACGCAGTATTTT. This chain joins TRBV5-5 and TRBJ2-3; 8 nucleotides align to TRBD2. Germline loops: CDR1 SGHKS, CDR2 YYEKEE (reference sequence). The CDR3 has 16 amino acids. V dropped 0 bases and J dropped 2; count of bases not matched to a gene: 5.

In nucleotides, the CDR3 is TGTGCCAGCAGCCAAGATTCGGACAGGGGGTTGTATGGCTACACCTTC. Translating it yields CASSQDSDRGLYGYTF. The chain links TRBV4-2 to TRBJ1-2; TRBD1 aligns across 10 bases. V gave up 0 bases and J gave up 5 bases; unmatched junction bases: 6. Germline V CDR1 and CDR2: LGHNA, YNFKEQ. CDR3 length equals 16 residues.

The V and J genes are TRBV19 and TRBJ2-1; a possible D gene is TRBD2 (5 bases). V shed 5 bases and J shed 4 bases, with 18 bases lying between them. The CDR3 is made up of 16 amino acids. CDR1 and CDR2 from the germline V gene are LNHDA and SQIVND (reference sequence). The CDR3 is CASSLQSGRTYNEQFF. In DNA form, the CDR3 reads TGTGCCAGTAGTCTCCAGAGCGGTCGAACTTACAATGAGCAGTTCTTC.

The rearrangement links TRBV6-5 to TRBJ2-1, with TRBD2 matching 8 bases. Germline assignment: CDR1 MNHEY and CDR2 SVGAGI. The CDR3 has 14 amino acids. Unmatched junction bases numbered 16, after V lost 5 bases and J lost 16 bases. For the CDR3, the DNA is TGTGCCAGCAGTCCTCCAGGAGCGGGAGCGGTCGAATTCTTC. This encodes CASSPPGAGAVEFF.

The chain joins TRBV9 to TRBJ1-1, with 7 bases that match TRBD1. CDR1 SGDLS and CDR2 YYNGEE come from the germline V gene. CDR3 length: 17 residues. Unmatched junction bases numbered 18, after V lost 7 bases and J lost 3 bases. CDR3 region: CASARALDRIGDTEAFF. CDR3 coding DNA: TGTGCCAGCGCCAGAGCTTTGGACAGGATCGGGGACACTGAAGCTTTCTTT.

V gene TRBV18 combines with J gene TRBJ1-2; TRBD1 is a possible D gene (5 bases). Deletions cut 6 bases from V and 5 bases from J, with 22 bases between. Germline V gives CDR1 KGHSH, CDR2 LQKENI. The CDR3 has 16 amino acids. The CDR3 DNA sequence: TGTGCCAGCTCTGAAGGACATGGTGGGGCCTGGTATGGCTACACCTTC. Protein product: CASSEGHGGAWYGYTF.

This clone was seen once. CDR3 region: CASSLRQAGNTIYF. The DNA of the CDR3 is TGTGCCAGCAGCCTGCGACAGGCTGGAAACACCATATATTTT. V and J are TRBV7-9 and TRBJ1-3; possibly TRBD1 for D (6 bases). CDR3 length equals 14 residues. V shed 5 bases and J shed 2 bases, with 10 bases lying between them. Looked up from germline, CDR1 is SEHNR and CDR2 is FQNEAQ (reference sequence).

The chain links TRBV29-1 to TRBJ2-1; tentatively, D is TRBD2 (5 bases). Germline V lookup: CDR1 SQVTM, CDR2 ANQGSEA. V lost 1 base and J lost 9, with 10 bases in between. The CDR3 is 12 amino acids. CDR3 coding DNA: TGCAGCGTTGAAGGGGAGTCAGGTGAGCAGTTCTTC. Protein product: CSVEGESGEQFF.

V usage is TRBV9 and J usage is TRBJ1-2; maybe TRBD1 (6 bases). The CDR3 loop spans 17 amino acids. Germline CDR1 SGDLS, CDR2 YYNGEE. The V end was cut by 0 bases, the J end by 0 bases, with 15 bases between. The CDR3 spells CASSVGGGAAANYGYTF. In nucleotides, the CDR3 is TGTGCCAGCAGCGTAGGTGGGGGGGCGGCGGCTAACTATGGCTACACCTTC.

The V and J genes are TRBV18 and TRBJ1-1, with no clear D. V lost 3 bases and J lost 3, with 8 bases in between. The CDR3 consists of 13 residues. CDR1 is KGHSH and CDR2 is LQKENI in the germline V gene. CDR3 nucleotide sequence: TGTGCCAGCTCACCCGCGGAATACACTGAAGCTTTCTTT. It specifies CASSPAEYTEAFF.